The 9 T cell receptor beta chains below were found in one sample sequenced in a study of cytomegalovirus exposure and HLA in healthy donors. With 60 Vbeta and 13 Jbeta primers, the PCR was carried out. Sequenced by immunoSEQ multiplex PCR; TCRdb stores in-frame clones only, minus some. The specimen's table records 40,000 to 55,000 clones. The material sequenced was PBMCs. The receptor set was obtained from a male donor in good health and CMV-seropositive.

The chain combines TRBV6-6 with TRBJ1-1; 9 bases align to TRBD1. J was trimmed by 6 bases and V by 0 bases; bases with no gene match: 8. The length of the CDR3 is 16 residues. CDR1 is MNHNY, CDR2 SVGAGI, per germline (reference sequence). The CDR3 sequence: CASSYSIRDRDSEAFF. For the CDR3, the DNA is TGTGCCAGCAGTTACTCGATAAGGGACAGGGACTCTGAAGCTTTCTTT.

The chain joins TRBV6-5 to TRBJ2-1; 7 bases align to TRBD1. The trim removed 0 bases at V and 10 bases at J, leaving 9 bases unmatched. Germline V gene lookup returns CDR1 MNHEY and CDR2 SVGAGI. CDR3 length: 15 residues. CDR3 protein: CASSYSRQGSREQFF. The CDR3 nucleotides are TGTGCCAGCAGTTACTCCCGACAGGGATCGCGCGAGCAGTTCTTC.

The chain couples TRBV7-2 to TRBJ2-5, with D possibly matching TRBD2 (6 bases). Germline loops: CDR1 SGHTA, CDR2 FQGNSA. The CDR3 runs 15 residues. V was shortened by 3 bases and J by 8 bases, with 19 bases between the two germline ends. CDR3 DNA sequence: TGTGCCAGCAGCTTGCAGGGTCCGGTCGCGGGAACCCAGTACTTC. Translating gives CASSLQGPVAGTQYF.

The chain recombines TRBV19 with TRBJ2-2; no firm D call. Trimming removed 0 bases from V and 0 bases from J, with 11 bases in between. The CDR3 is 17 amino acids. CDR1 LNHDA and CDR2 SQIVND come from the germline V gene (reference sequence). CDR3 residues: CASSIDGPSANTGELFF. Written as DNA, the CDR3 is TGTGCCAGTAGTATAGATGGTCCTAGTGCGAACACCGGGGAGCTGTTTTTT.

V is TRBV6-1 and J is TRBJ2-2; 8 bases are shared with TRBD2. The V and J ends lost 1 base and 7 bases, in that order; junction bases with no gene match: 5. CDR3 size: 15 residues. The germline gives CDR1 MNHNS, CDR2 SASEGT. This CDR3 is CASSEVLAGFGELFF. DNA for the CDR3: TGTGCCAGCAGTGAAGTATTAGCGGGGTTCGGGGAGCTGTTTTTT.

The chain carries TRBV12-1 and TRBJ1-4; the table gives TRBD1 as D, unverified against the DNA. TRBV12-1 is a pseudogene segment. The CDR3 is made up of 18 amino acids. The chain's CDR3 is CASSSGVPLRTTNEKLFF. The CDR3, as DNA: TGTGCCAGCAGCTCAGGGGTCCCCTTGAGGACAACTAATGAAAAACTGTTTTTT.

The chain uses TRBV18 and TRBJ2-1; 8 bases fit TRBD2. The V and J ends lost 4 bases and 7 bases, in that order; junction bases with no gene match: 6. From germline, CDR1 is KGHSH and CDR2 LQKENI. This CDR3 is built from 14 residues. The CDR3 here is CASSRSGTRNEQFF. CDR3 coding DNA: TGTGCCAGCTCACGATCCGGGACTAGGAATGAGCAGTTCTTC. The full variable domain, its missing parts supplied by reference TRBV18 and TRBJ2-1, is NAGVMQNPRHLVRRRGQEARLRCSPMKGHSHVYWYRQLPEEGLKFMVYLQKENIIDESGMPKERFSAEFPKEGPSILRIQQVVRGDSAAYFCASSRSGTRNEQFFGPGTRLTVL.

The gene calls are TRBV7-3 and TRBJ1-1; unclear D gene. The ends were cut back, 5 bases at V and 1 base at J, with 8 bases in the middle. This CDR3 is built from 13 residues. Germline loops: CDR1 SGHTA, CDR2 FQGTGA. The CDR3 loop is CASSNGRNTEAFF. The CDR3 nucleotides read TGTGCCAGCAGCAATGGCCGGAACACTGAAGCTTTCTTT.

The chain's CDR3 is CASSELGSGPYEQYF. CDR3 DNA sequence: TGTGCCAGCAGTGAATTGGGTAGCGGGCCCTACGAGCAGTACTTC. The chain is built from TRBV2 and TRBJ2-7, with 7 bases lining up with TRBD2. CDR1 and CDR2 (germline): SNHLY, FYNNEI. Trimming took 2 bases from V and 2 from J; bases not matched to a gene: 6. The CDR3 consists of 15 residues.